This T cell receptor beta chain was observed in a study of cytomegalovirus exposure and HLA in healthy donors. The CDR3 spans 13 residues. V lost 4 bases to trimming and J lost 9 bases, with 13 bases between them. Germline V gene sequence: CDR1 LNHDA, CDR2 SQIVND (reference sequence). Concerning this clone: Its specificity is not known.

Study-wide results and caveats: Reports credit the classifier with highly specific, highly sensitive diagnosis of cytomegalovirus status.

Primers: 60 Vbeta forward and 13 Jbeta reverse. Clones were sequenced by immunoSEQ multiplex PCR, and TCRdb holds only the in-frame ones, with some missing. The data contain around 200,000 clones, around nine tenths of them singletons. The genes are TRBV19 and TRBJ1-5; tentative D call: TRBD1 (6 bases). This TCR was sampled from a woman in her late teens or twenties in good health and CMV-seronegative. The sequencing input was PBMCs. CDR3 region: CASSRDISRPQHF. The CDR3 nucleotides are TGTGCCAGTAGTAGGGACATCTCTCGGCCCCAGCATTTT.